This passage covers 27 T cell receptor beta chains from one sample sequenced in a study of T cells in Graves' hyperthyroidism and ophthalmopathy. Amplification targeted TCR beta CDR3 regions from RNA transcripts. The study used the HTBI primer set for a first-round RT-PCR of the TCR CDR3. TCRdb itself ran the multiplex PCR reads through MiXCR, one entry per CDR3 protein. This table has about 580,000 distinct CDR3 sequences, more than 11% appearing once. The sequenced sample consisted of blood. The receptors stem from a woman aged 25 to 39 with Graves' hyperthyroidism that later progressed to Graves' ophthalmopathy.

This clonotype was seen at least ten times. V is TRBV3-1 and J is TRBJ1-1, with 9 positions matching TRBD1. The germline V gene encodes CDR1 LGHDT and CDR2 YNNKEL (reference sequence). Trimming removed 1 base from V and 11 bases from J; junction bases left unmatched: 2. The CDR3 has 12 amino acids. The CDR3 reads CASSQGDRVAFF. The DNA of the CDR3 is TGTGCCAGCAGCCAAGGGGACAGGGTGGCTTTCTTT.

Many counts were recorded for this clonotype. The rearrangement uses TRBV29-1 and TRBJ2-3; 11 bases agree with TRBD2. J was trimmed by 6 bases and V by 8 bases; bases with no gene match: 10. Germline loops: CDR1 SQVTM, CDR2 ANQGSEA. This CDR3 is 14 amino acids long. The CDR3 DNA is TGCAGCTTTCGTAGCGGGAGGGCCGTTGATACGCAGTATTTT. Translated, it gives CSFRSGRAVDTQYF.

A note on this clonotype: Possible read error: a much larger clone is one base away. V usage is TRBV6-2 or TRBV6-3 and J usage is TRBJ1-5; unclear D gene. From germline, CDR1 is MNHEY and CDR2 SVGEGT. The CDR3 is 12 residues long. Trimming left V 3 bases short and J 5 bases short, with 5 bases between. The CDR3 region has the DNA TGTGCCAGCAGTTATTGGGATCAGCCCCAGCATTTT. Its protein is CASSYWDQPQHF.

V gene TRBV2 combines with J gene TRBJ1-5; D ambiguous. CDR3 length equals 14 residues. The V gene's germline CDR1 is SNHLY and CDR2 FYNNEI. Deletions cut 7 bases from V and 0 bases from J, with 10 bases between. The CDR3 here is CASTSVYSNQPQHF. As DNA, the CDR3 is TGTGCCAGCACATCCGTTTATAGCAATCAGCCCCAGCATTTT.

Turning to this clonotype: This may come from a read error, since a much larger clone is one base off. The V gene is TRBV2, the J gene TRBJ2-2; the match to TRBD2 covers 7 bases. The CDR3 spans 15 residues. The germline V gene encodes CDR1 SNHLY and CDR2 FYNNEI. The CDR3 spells CASKVREDGTGELLF. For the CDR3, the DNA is TGTGCCAGCAAAGTACGGGAGGATGGCACCGGGGAGCTGCTTTTT.

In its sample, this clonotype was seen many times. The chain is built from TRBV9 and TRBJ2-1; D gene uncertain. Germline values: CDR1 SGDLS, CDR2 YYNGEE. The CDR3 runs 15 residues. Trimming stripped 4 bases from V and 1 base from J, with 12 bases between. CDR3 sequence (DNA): TGTGCCAGCAGCCCCCTGGTGGTATCCTACAATGAGCAGTTCTTC. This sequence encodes CASSPLVVSYNEQFF.

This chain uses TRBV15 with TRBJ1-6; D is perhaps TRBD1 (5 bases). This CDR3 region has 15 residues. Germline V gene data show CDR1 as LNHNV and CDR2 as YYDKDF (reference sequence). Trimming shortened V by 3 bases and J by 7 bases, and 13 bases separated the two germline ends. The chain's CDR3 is CATSSGRGGNSPLHF. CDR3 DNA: TGTGCCACCAGCAGTGGGAGGGGCGGGAATTCACCCCTCCACTTT.

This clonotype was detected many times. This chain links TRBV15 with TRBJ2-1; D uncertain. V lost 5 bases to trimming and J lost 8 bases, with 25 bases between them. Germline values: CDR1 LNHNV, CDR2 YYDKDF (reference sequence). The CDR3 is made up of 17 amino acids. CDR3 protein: CATSPFTFLTPRDEQFF. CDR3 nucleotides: TGTGCCACCAGCCCGTTTACCTTTCTTACCCCTAGAGATGAGCAGTTCTTC.

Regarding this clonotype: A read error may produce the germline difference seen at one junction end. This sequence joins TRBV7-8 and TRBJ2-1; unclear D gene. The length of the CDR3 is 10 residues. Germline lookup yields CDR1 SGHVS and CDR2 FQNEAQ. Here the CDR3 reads CASLWNPPVF. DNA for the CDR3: TGTGCCAGCCTGTGGAACCCCCCGGTCTTC.

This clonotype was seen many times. CDR3 sequence (DNA): TGTGCCAGCAGTGGGACTGGGGGCTCCTACGAGCAGTACTTC. Residues: CASSGTGGSYEQYF. V and J are TRBV28 and TRBJ2-7; the D gene is possibly TRBD2 (6 bases). This CDR3 has 14 amino acids. Per the germline V gene, CDR1 is MDHEN and CDR2 is SYDVKM. The V and J ends lost 5 bases and 0 bases respectively, with 11 bases between them.

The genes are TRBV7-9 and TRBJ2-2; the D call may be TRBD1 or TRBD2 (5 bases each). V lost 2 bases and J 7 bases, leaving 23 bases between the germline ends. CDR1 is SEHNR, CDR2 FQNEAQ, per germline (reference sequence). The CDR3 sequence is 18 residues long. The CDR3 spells CASSLWPGLGTMHGELFF. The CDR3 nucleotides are TGTGCCAGCAGCTTATGGCCGGGTTTGGGGACCATGCACGGGGAGCTGTTTTTT.

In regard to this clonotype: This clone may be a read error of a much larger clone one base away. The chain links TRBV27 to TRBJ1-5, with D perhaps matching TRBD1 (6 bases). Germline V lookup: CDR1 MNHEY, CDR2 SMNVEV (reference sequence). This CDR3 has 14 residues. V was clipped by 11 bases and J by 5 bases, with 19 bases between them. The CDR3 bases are TGTGCCGGCGGTCCCCAGGGGCCCGATCAGCCCCAGCATTTT. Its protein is CAGGPQGPDQPQHF.

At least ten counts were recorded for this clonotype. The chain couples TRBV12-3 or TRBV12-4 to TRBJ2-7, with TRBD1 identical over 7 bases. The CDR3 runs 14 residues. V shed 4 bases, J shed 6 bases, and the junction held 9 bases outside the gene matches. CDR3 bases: TGTGCCAGCAGTTCACCGGGGACAGTGGCCGAGCAGTACTTC. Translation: CASSSPGTVAEQYF.

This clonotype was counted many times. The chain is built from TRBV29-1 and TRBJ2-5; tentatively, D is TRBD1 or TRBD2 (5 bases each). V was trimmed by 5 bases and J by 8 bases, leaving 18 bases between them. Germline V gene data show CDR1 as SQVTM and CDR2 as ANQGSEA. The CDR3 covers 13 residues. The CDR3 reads CSVTKRDGETQYF. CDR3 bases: TGCAGCGTTACAAAAAGGGACGGGGAAACCCAGTACTTC. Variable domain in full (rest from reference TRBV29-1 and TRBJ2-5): SAVISQKPSRDICQRGTSLTIQCQVDSQVTMMFWYRQQPGQSLTLIATANQGSEATYESGFVIDKFPISRPNLTFSTLTVSNMSPEDSSIYLCSVTKRDGETQYFGPGTRLLVL.

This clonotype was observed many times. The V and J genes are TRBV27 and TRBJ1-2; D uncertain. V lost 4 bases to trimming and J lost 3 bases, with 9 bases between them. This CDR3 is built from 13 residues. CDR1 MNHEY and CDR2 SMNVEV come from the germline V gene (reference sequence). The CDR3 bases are TGTGCCAGCAGTTCGGGCAGCTACTATGGCTACACCTTC. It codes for CASSSGSYYGYTF.

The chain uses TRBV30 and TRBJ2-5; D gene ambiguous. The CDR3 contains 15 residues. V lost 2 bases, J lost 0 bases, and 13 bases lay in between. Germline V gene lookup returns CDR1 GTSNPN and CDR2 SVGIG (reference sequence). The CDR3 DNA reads TGTGCCTGGAGTCCTCGGACCTGGTACCAAGAGACCCAGTACTTC. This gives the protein CAWSPRTWYQETQYF. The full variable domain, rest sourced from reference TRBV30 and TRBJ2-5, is SQTIHQWPATLVQPVGSPLSLECTVEGTSNPNLYWYRQAAGRGLQLLFYSVGIGQISSEVPQNLSASRPQDRQFILSSKKLLLSDSGFYLCAWSPRTWYQETQYFGPGTRLLVL.

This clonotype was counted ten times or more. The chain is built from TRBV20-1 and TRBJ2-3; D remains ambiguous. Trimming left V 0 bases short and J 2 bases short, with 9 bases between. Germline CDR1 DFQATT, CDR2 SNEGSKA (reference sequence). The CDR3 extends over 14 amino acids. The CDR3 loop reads CSARDPANTDTQYF. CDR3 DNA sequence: TGCAGTGCTAGAGACCCCGCCAACACAGATACGCAGTATTTT.

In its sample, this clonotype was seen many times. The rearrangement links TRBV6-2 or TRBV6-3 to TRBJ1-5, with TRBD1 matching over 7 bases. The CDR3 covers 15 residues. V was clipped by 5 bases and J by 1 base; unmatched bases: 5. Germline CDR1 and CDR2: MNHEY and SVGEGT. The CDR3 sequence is CASSPDRVSNQPQHF. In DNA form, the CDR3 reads TGTGCCAGCAGTCCTGACAGGGTGAGCAATCAGCCCCAGCATTTT.

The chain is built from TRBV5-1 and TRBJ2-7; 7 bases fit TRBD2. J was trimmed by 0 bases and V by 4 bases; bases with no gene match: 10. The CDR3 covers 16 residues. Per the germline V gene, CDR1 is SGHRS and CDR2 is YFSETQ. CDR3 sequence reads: CASSRSGTTSSYEQYF. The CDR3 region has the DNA TGCGCCAGCAGCCGAAGCGGGACCACTAGCTCCTACGAGCAGTACTTC.

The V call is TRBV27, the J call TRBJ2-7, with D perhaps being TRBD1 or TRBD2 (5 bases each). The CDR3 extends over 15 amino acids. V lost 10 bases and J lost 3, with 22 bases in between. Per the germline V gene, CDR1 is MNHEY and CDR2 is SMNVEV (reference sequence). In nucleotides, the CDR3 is TGTGCCAACAGAGGGGACGGAGGATTTTACTACGAGCAGTACTTC. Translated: CANRGDGGFYYEQYF.

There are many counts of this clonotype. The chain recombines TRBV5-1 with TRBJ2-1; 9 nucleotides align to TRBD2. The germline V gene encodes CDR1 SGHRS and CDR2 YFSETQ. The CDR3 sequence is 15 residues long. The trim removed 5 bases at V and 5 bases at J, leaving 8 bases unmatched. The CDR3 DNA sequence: TGCGCCAGCAGACTAGCGGGTATAATCAACAATGAGCAGTTCTTC. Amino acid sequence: CASRLAGIINNEQFF. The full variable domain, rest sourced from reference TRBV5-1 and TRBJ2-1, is KAGVTQTPRYLIKTRGQQVTLSCSPISGHRSVSWYQQTPGQGLQFLFEYFSETQRNKGNFPGRFSGRQFSNSRSEMNVSTLELGDSALYLCASRLAGIINNEQFFGPGTRLTVL.

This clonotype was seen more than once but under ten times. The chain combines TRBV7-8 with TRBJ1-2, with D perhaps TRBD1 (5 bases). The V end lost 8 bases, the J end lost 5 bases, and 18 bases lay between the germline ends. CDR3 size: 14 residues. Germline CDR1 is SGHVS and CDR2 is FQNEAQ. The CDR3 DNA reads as TGTGCCAGCGGCCTGCGGACGGAGGGGTATGGCTACACCTTC. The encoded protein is CASGLRTEGYGYTF.

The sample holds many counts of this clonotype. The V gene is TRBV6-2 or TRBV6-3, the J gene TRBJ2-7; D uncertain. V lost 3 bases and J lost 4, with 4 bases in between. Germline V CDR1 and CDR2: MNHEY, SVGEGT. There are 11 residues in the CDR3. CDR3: CASSYRYEQYF. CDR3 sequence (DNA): TGTGCCAGCAGTTATCGATACGAGCAGTACTTC.

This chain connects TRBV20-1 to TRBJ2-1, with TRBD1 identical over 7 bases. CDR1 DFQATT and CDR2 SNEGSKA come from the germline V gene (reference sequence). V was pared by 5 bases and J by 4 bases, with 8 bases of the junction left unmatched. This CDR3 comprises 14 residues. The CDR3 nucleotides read TGCAGTGCTCAGCGACAGGGAGTATACAATGAGCAGTTCTTC. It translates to CSAQRQGVYNEQFF.

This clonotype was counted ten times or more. The CDR3 protein is CATSDRGGSSTGELFF. CDR3 coding DNA: TGTGCCACCAGTGACAGAGGGGGATCGAGCACCGGGGAGCTGTTTTTT. The chain links TRBV24-1 to TRBJ2-2; a weak D match, TRBD1 (6 bases). The V end lost 4 bases, the J end lost 4 bases, and 15 bases lay between the germline ends. The CDR3 consists of 16 residues. CDR1 is KGHDR, CDR2 SFDVKD, per germline.

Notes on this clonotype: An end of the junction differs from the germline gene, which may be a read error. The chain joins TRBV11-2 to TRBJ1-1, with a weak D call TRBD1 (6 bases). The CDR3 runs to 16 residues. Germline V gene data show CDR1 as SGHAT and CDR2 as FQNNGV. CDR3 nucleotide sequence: TGTCCCAGCAGCTTAGATGGAGGGGGGGAGAACTCTGAAGCTTTCTTT. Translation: CPSSLDGGGENSEAFF.

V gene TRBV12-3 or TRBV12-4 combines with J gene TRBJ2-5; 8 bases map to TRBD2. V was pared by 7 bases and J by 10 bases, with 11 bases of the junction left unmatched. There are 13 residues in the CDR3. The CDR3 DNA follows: TGTGCCAGCACCCCCTTCACCCGGGGGGGCCAGTACTTC. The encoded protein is CASTPFTRGGQYF.